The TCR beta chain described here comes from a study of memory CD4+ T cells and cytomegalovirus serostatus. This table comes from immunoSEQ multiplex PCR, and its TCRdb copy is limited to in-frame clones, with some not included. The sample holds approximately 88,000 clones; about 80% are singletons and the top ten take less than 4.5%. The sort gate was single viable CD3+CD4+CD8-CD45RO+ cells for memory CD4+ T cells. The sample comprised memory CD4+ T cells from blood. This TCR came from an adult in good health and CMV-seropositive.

CDR3 in DNA: TGTGCCAGCAGCCCTGGGCGGGATTCCTACAATGAGCAGTTCTTC. It codes for CASSPGRDSYNEQFF. J is TRBJ2-1 and V is TRBV7-2, with D possibly being TRBD2 (6 bases). Germline lookup yields CDR1 SGHTA and CDR2 FQGNSA. The V and J ends lost 5 bases and 1 base respectively, with 12 bases between them. CDR3 length: 15 amino acids.